This T cell receptor (beta chain) originates from a study of a mutant IDH1 vaccine in newly diagnosed glioma. Germline CDR1 MDHEN, CDR2 SYDVKM. Trimming cost V 6 bases and J 5 bases, with 17 bases left between them. This CDR3 region has 15 residues. A remark on this clone: Its antigen is not identified.

Generated by immunoSEQ multiplex PCR, the TCRdb table keeps only in-frame clones and is missing some. The table includes about 64,000 clones, roughly 84% detected once. Time point defined: week 23, last vaccination. Alongside topical imiquimod, each dose of vaccine comprised 300 ug of mutant IDH1 20-mer peptide. The sequence was collected from a man aged 25-45 years with glioma. The sample was PBMCs, taken from a glioma patient whose treatment included an IDH1 peptide vaccine. The chain couples TRBV28 to TRBJ1-5; D might be TRBD1 (6 bases). The CDR3 coding sequence is TGTGCCAGCAGAAAACATGGACAGACCCATCAGCCCCAGCATTTT. It yields the protein CASRKHGQTHQPQHF.